Below, 18 T cell receptor beta chains from the same sample are listed, as sequenced in a study of shared clonotypes between healthy human individuals. Repertoires were generated with immunoSEQ multiplex PCR, while TCRdb's copy carries only in-frame clones and drops some. In the table there are about a million clones, 76% of which are singletons. Sequencing was performed on memory CD4+ T cells sorted from blood. Subset meaning: CD45RA-negative fraction. The receptors derive from a man younger than 30 in good health.

The rearrangement uses TRBV19 and TRBJ2-3; maybe TRBD2 (6 bases). Trimming stripped 6 bases from V and 0 bases from J, with 16 bases between. There are 16 residues in the CDR3. The germline CDR1 and CDR2 sequences are LNHDA and SQIVND (reference sequence). This chain's CDR3 is CASRGLKKGSTDTQYF. DNA for the CDR3: TGTGCCAGTAGGGGACTTAAAAAGGGAAGCACAGATACGCAGTATTTT. Using reference TRBV19 and TRBJ2-3 for the parts outside the CDR3, the full variable domain is DGGITQSPKYLFRKEGQNVTLSCEQNLNHDAMYWYRQDPGQGLRLIYYSQIVNDFQKGDIAEGYSVSREKKESFPLTVTSAQKNPTAFYLCASRGLKKGSTDTQYFGPGTRLTVL.

The chain employs TRBV4-1 and TRBJ1-4, with 7 positions matching TRBD1. CDR1 and CDR2 from the germline V gene are MGHRA and YSYEKL. V was clipped by 4 bases and J by 6 bases; unmatched bases: 8. CDR3 length equals 15 residues. The CDR3 bases are TGCGCCAGCAGCCGATCGCAGGGGGGTTATGAAAAACTGTTTTTT. Translating it yields CASSRSQGGYEKLFF.

The CDR3 here is CASSEQGHGYTF. In nucleotides, the CDR3 is TGTGCCAGCAGCGAACAGGGGCATGGCTACACCTTC. V usage is TRBV25-1 and J usage is TRBJ1-2; 7 bases agree with TRBD1. Trimming cost V 6 bases and J 6 bases; bases outside gene matches: 4. The germline CDR1 and CDR2 sequences are MGHDK and SYGVNS. The CDR3 contains 12 residues.

This clone was seen once. V and J are TRBV2 and TRBJ2-1; D unclear. V lost 4 bases and J lost 0, with 7 bases in between. CDR3 length equals 14 residues. The germline V gene encodes CDR1 SNHLY and CDR2 FYNNEI. CDR3 sequence: CASSVYRSYNEQFF. The DNA for the CDR3 is TGTGCCAGCAGTGTTTACCGCTCCTACAATGAGCAGTTCTTC.

V usage is TRBV5-4 and J usage is TRBJ1-6; the match to TRBD1 covers 7 bases. Losses at the gene ends were 3 bases for V and 3 bases for J; bases not matched to a gene: 9. The CDR3 covers 17 residues. Per germline, CDR1 SGHNT and CDR2 YYREEE (reference sequence). In nucleotides, the CDR3 is TGTGCCAGCAGCTCCCTAGGACAGGCCCACTATAATTCACCCCTCCACTTT. Amino acids: CASSSLGQAHYNSPLHF.

In DNA, the CDR3 is TGTGCCATCAGCCCACTAGCGGGGGGGAACAATGAGCAGTTCTTC. It encodes CAISPLAGGNNEQFF. J is TRBJ2-1 and V is TRBV10-3; 13 bases map to TRBD2. The CDR3 contains 15 residues. Germline CDR1 is ENHRY and CDR2 is SYGVKD. Unmatched junction bases numbered 4, after V lost 6 bases and J lost 5 bases.

This chain uses TRBV9 with TRBJ1-1; 7 bases fit TRBD1. Trimming removed 4 bases from V and 3 bases from J; junction bases left unmatched: 6. The CDR3 is 14 residues long. Germline CDR1 is SGDLS and CDR2 is YYNGEE. The DNA of the CDR3 is TGTGCCAGCAGCTTCAGACAGGGTGACACTGAAGCTTTCTTT. Translated, it gives CASSFRQGDTEAFF.

The chain has TRBV5-1 and TRBJ1-2, with 8 bases aligning to TRBD1. The CDR3 spans 14 residues. Germline values: CDR1 SGHRS, CDR2 YFSETQ. After removal of 4 bases from V and 2 bases from J, the junction contained 4 bases not matched to a gene. This chain's CDR3 is CASSDGQGNYGYTF. The CDR3 DNA is TGCGCCAGCAGCGACGGACAGGGAAACTATGGCTACACCTTC. The entire variable domain, with the rest obtained from reference TRBV5-1 and TRBJ1-2, is as follows: KAGVTQTPRYLIKTRGQQVTLSCSPISGHRSVSWYQQTPGQGLQFLFEYFSETQRNKGNFPGRFSGRQFSNSRSEMNVSTLELGDSALYLCASSDGQGNYGYTFGSGTRLTVV.

CDR3: CAWSVQSPTETQYF. The CDR3 DNA reads as TGTGCCTGGAGTGTACAAAGTCCTACGGAGACCCAGTACTTC. The chain combines TRBV30 with TRBJ2-5; D not certain. The CDR3 runs to 14 residues. From germline, CDR1 is GTSNPN and CDR2 SVGIG (reference sequence). Between the trimmed V and J ends, which lost 0 bases and 5 bases, there was a span of 13 bases.

This clone was recorded once. V and J are TRBV4-1 and TRBJ1-6, with 7 positions matching TRBD1. The CDR3 consists of 15 residues. Trimming took 6 bases from V and 10 from J; bases not matched to a gene: 12. CDR1 and CDR2 from the germline V gene are MGHRA and YSYEKL. The CDR3 sequence is CASSRGTGVESPLHF. The CDR3 bases are TGCGCCAGCAGTCGCGGCACAGGGGTAGAATCACCCCTCCACTTT.

The J gene is TRBJ1-4, the V gene TRBV10-3; a weak D match, TRBD1 (5 bases). V gave up 11 bases and J gave up 0 bases, with 13 bases separating them. The CDR3 has 14 amino acids. Germline loops: CDR1 ENHRY, CDR2 SYGVKD. The CDR3 nucleotides read TGTGCCTCTACCCCGGGGGCAACTAATGAAAAACTGTTTTTT. Amino acid sequence: CASTPGATNEKLFF.

This chain connects TRBV30 to TRBJ2-5; 10 bases fit TRBD2. The germline V gene has CDR1 GTSNPN and CDR2 SVGIG (reference sequence). The CDR3 runs 14 residues. With V trimmed by 3 bases and J by 7 bases, 8 bases remained unmatched. CDR3 nucleotide sequence: TGTGCCTGGAGCCAACTAGCGGGGACCGGGACCCAGTACTTC. Protein product: CAWSQLAGTGTQYF.

This chain joins TRBV4-1 and TRBJ2-7; no definite D call. V lost 0 bases and J 6 bases, leaving 18 bases between the germline ends. The CDR3 is 16 residues long. CDR1 MGHRA and CDR2 YSYEKL come from the germline V gene. This chain's CDR3 is CASSQETTALVSEQYF. The CDR3 nucleotides are TGCGCCAGCAGCCAAGAAACCACCGCATTAGTCTCCGAGCAGTACTTC.

This chain links TRBV5-6 with TRBJ1-4; possibly TRBD1 for D (5 bases). Germline values: CDR1 SGHDT, CDR2 YYEEEE. Deletions cut 0 bases from V and 8 bases from J, with 14 bases between. The CDR3 runs to 15 residues. Here the CDR3 DNA reads TGTGCCAGCAGCTTGGGACCAAGGCCAGGGGAAAAACTGTTTTTT. Translating gives CASSLGPRPGEKLFF.

V gene TRBV30 combines with J gene TRBJ2-5; tentatively, D is TRBD2 (5 bases). The CDR3 contains 11 residues. Trimming took off 8 bases at V and 6 bases at J, with 13 bases between the two ends. Per germline, CDR1 GTSNPN and CDR2 SVGIG (reference sequence). As DNA, the CDR3 is TGTGCCGGGTCTAGCAAACAGACCCAGTACTTC. This translates into CAGSSKQTQYF.

This clone was seen only once. The chain uses TRBV5-1 and TRBJ2-1; unclear D gene. V lost 4 bases to trimming and J lost 0 bases, with 11 bases between them. CDR1 and CDR2 from the germline V gene are SGHRS and YFSETQ. The CDR3 has 15 residues. This chain's CDR3 is CASSPGKSSYNEQFF. For the CDR3, the DNA is TGCGCCAGCAGCCCCGGAAAGAGCTCCTACAATGAGCAGTTCTTC.

This clone has only a few counts. The chain is built from TRBV2 and TRBJ1-2; 7 bases map to TRBD1. The length of the CDR3 is 14 residues. Trimming at V came to 7 bases and at J to 6 bases, leaving 11 bases not matched to a gene. The germline V gene has CDR1 SNHLY and CDR2 FYNNEI. The CDR3 is CASTMRGQNNGYTF. The CDR3 DNA reads TGTGCCAGCACCATGAGGGGACAGAATAATGGCTACACCTTC.

This sequence joins TRBV28 and TRBJ2-7; weak D call: TRBD1 (5 bases). The CDR3 length is 11 residues. Trimming took 8 bases from V and 4 from J, leaving 9 bases between them. Germline V gene lookup returns CDR1 MDHEN and CDR2 SYDVKM. The CDR3 here is CASGQKYEQYF. The DNA of the CDR3 is TGTGCCAGCGGACAAAAGTACGAGCAGTACTTC. Based on the CDR3 plus reference TRBV28 and TRBJ2-7, the full variable domain is DVKVTQSSRYLVKRTGEKVFLECVQDMDHENMFWYRQDPGLGLRLIYFSYDVKMKEKGDIPEGYSVSREKKERFSLILESASTNQTSMYLCASGQKYEQYFGPGTRLTVT.